This T cell receptor (beta chain) was recovered during a study of OX40 agonist ivuxolimab in advanced cancers. At the level of the study: Ivuxolimab, an agonistic anti-OX40 (CD134) antibody, was given to patients. Hepatocellular carcinoma, melanoma, renal cell or head and neck cancer occurred in dose-escalation patients. Ivuxolimab, which patients received intravenously every 2 weeks, was dosed at 0.01 to 10 mg/kg.

The method was immunoSEQ multiplex PCR; TCRdb's version includes in-frame clones alone and lacks a portion of them. The sample has some 100,000 clones, almost 90% seen once. Germline assignment: CDR1 MNHEY and CDR2 SVGAGI. The J segment lost 5 bases and the V segment lost 4 bases, leaving 9 bases of the junction unmatched. The CDR3 is made up of 16 amino acids. The TCR was taken from an adult with an advanced solid tumor such as melanoma, head and neck, liver or kidney cancer. The V and J genes are TRBV6-5 and TRBJ2-2; TRBD1 matches at 8 bases. Sample: CD4+ or CD8+ T cells sorted from blood, taken in a trial of the OX40 agonist ivuxolimab. CDR3 region: CASSSHRGATTGELFF. The CDR3 DNA is TGTGCCAGCAGTTCTCACAGGGGGGCCACTACCGGGGAGCTGTTTTTT.